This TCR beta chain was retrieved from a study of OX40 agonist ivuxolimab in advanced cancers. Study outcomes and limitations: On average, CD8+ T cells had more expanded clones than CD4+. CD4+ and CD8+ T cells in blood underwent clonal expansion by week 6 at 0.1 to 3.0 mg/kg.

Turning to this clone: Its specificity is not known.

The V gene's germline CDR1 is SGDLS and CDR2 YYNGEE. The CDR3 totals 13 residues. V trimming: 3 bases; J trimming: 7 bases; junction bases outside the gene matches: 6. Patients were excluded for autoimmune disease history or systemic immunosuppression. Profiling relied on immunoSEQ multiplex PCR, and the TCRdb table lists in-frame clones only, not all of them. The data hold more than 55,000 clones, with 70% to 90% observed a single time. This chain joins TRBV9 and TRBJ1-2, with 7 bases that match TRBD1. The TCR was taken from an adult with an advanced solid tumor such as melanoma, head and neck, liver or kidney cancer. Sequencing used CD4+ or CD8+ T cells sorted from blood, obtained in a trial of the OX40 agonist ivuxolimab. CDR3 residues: CASSGQGLGGYTF. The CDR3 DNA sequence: TGTGCCAGCAGCGGACAGGGCTTAGGTGGCTACACCTTC.